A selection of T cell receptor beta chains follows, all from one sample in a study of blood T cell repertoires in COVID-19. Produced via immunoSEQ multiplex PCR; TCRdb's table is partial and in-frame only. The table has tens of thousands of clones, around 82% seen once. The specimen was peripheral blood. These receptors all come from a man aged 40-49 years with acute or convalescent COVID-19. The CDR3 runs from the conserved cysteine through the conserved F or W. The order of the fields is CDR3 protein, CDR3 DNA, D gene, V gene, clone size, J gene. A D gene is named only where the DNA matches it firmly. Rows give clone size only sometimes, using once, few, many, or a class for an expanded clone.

CAISEPGQGAYGYTF | TGTGCCATCAGTGAACCCGGACAGGGGGCCTATGGCTACACCTTC | TRBD1 | TRBV10-3 | NA | TRBJ1-2
CASSLGRDSPLHF | TGTGCCAGCAGCTTGGGGCGTGATTCACCCCTCCACTTT | NA | TRBV7-2 | NA | TRBJ1-6
CASSPSGGPAETQYF | TGTGCCAGCAGCCCCAGCGGGGGGCCCGCAGAGACCCAGTACTTC | TRBD2 | TRBV28 | NA | TRBJ2-5
CASSPSDRTGSEAFF | TGTGCCAGCAGCCCCTCGGACAGAACAGGCTCTGAAGCTTTCTTT | NA | TRBV6-5 | NA | TRBJ1-1
CASSETGTGAGEQYF | TGTGCCAGCAGCGAAACCGGGACTGGGGCGGGAGAGCAGTACTTC | NA | TRBV9 | NA | TRBJ2-7
CASSLRRLAADTQYF | TGTGCCAGCAGCTTAAGGAGACTAGCGGCAGATACGCAGTATTTT | TRBD2 | TRBV7-2 | NA | TRBJ2-3
CATSDGRNAEAFF | TGTGCCACCAGTGACGGTAGAAACGCTGAAGCTTTCTTT | NA | TRBV24-1 | NA | TRBJ1-1
CSVQEEGHDQPQHF | TGCAGCGTTCAGGAGGAGGGCCACGATCAGCCCCAGCATTTT | NA | TRBV29-1 | once | TRBJ1-5
CASSDGQGAIGYTF | TGTGCCAGCAGTGACGGACAGGGGGCGATCGGCTACACCTTC | TRBD1 | TRBV6-1 | NA | TRBJ1-2
CASSSGLAGGTSQETQYF | TGCGCCAGCAGCTCGGGACTAGCGGGAGGGACTAGTCAAGAGACCCAGTACTTC | TRBD2 | TRBV5-1 | NA | TRBJ2-5
CASMRTEGQPQHF | TGTGCCAGCATGCGGACAGAGGGCCAGCCCCAGCATTTT | NA | TRBV6-5 | NA | TRBJ1-5
CASSYAGDYNYGYTF | TGTGCCAGCAGTTACGCAGGGGACTATAACTATGGCTACACCTTC | NA | TRBV6-6 | few | TRBJ1-2
CATSDPGTGNSYEQYF | TGTGCCACCAGTGACCCCGGGACAGGAAACTCCTACGAGCAGTACTTC | TRBD1 | TRBV24-1 | NA | TRBJ2-7
CAISESPGLTEAFF | TGTGCCATCAGTGAGTCGCCAGGGCTCACTGAAGCTTTCTTT | NA | TRBV10-3 | NA | TRBJ1-1
CASTRGQVNSPLHF | TGTGCCAGCACTCGGGGACAAGTAAATTCACCCCTCCACTTT | NA | TRBV9 | few | TRBJ1-6
CASSIRRGSAVRSYNEQFF | TGTGCCAGTAGTATACGGCGCGGGAGTGCAGTTAGGTCCTACAATGAGCAGTTCTTC | TRBD2 | TRBV19 | NA | TRBJ2-1
CATSDPYNEQFF | TGTGCCACCAGTGATCCGTACAATGAGCAGTTCTTC | NA | TRBV24-1 | NA | TRBJ2-1
CASSQVASVTDTQYF | TGTGCCAGCAGTCAAGTAGCCTCGGTCACAGATACGCAGTATTTT | NA | TRBV2 | once | TRBJ2-3
CASSESIAGGFNEQFF | TGCGCCAGCAGTGAGTCTATAGCGGGAGGGTTCAATGAGCAGTTCTTC | TRBD2 | TRBV10-1 | NA | TRBJ2-1
CASSQRDRLNTGELFF | TGCGCCAGCAGCCAGAGGGACAGACTGAACACCGGGGAGCTGTTTTTT | TRBD1 | TRBV4-1 | NA | TRBJ2-2
CASSRLAGGYEQYF | TGTGCCAGCAGTCGACTAGCGGGGGGCTACGAGCAGTACTTC | TRBD2 | TRBV6-5 | NA | TRBJ2-7
CASSFGYSGANVLTF | TGTGCCAGCAGCTTCGGGTACTCTGGGGCCAACGTCCTGACTTTC | NA | TRBV5-8 | NA | TRBJ2-6
CASSLMGRGNSPLHF | TGTGCCAGCAGCTTGATGGGCAGGGGGAATTCACCCCTCCACTTT | TRBD1 | TRBV5-8 | NA | TRBJ1-6
CASMFTYEQYF | TGTGCCAGCATGTTTACCTACGAGCAGTACTTC | NA | TRBV6-5 | NA | TRBJ2-7
CASSLRGWETQYF | TGTGCCAGTAGTCTTCGCGGGTGGGAGACCCAGTACTTC | NA | TRBV19 | NA | TRBJ2-5
CASSFWTDDAFF | TGTGCCAGCAGTTTTTGGACAGATGACGCTTTCTTT | NA | TRBV6-2/TRBV6-3 | NA | TRBJ1-1
CSVEERGAVAEKLFF | TGCAGCGTTGAAGAAAGGGGCGCTGTTGCGGAAAAACTGTTTTTT | NA | TRBV29-1 | NA | TRBJ1-4
CASSIGSQETQYF | TGTGCCAGTAGTATCGGGTCGCAAGAGACCCAGTACTTC | NA | TRBV19 | NA | TRBJ2-5
CASSINRGVTDTQYF | TGTGCCAGTAGTATAAACCGGGGGGTCACAGATACGCAGTATTTT | TRBD2 | TRBV19 | NA | TRBJ2-3
CASSSGLSSGNTIYF | TGCGCCAGCAGCTCTGGACTTAGCTCTGGAAACACCATATATTTT | NA | TRBV5-1 | NA | TRBJ1-3
CASRTGDSGNTIYF | TGTGCCAGCAGAACAGGGGACTCTGGAAACACCATATATTTT | TRBD1 | TRBV6-5 | NA | TRBJ1-3
CSVEGSRGGKLFF | TGCAGCGTTGAAGGCTCCCGAGGGGGAAAACTGTTTTTT | NA | TRBV29-1 | NA | TRBJ1-4
CASSPSGGSFYGYTF | TGTGCCAGCAGCCCTAGCGGAGGGTCCTTCTATGGCTACACCTTC | NA | TRBV7-9 | few | TRBJ1-2
CASTRGLGTDTQYF | TGTGCCAGCACCAGGGGTCTGGGCACAGATACGCAGTATTTT | NA | TRBV7-3 | few | TRBJ2-3
CASSDSVGGGTDTQYF | TGTGCCAGCAGTGACTCAGTGGGAGGCGGCACAGATACGCAGTATTTT | NA | TRBV6-4 | NA | TRBJ2-3
CASSPATGANVLTF | TGTGCCAGCAGCCCCGCGACTGGGGCCAACGTCCTGACTTTC | NA | TRBV7-2 | NA | TRBJ2-6
CASRRELNTEAFF | TGTGCCAGCAGACGAGAATTGAACACTGAAGCTTTCTTT | NA | TRBV2 | NA | TRBJ1-1
CASSVAVVNRDTQYF | TGTGCCAGCAGCGTAGCGGTAGTAAATCGGGATACGCAGTATTTT | NA | TRBV9 | NA | TRBJ2-3
CASSDRGLAGYEQYF | TGTGCCAGTAGTGACAGGGGACTAGCGGGCTACGAGCAGTACTTC | TRBD2 | TRBV19 | NA | TRBJ2-7
CASSLAPTGYHTEAFF | TGTGCCAGCAGCTTAGCCCCGACAGGGTATCACACTGAAGCTTTCTTT | TRBD1 | TRBV7-2 | NA | TRBJ1-1
CASSPLRGTEAFF | TGTGCCAGCAGCCCTCTTAGGGGAACTGAAGCTTTCTTT | NA | TRBV5-8 | NA | TRBJ1-1
CASSIVGGYNQPQHF | TGTGCCAGTAGTATAGTAGGCGGGTACAATCAGCCCCAGCATTTT | NA | TRBV19 | NA | TRBJ1-5
CASSLAGVQYF | TGTGCCAGCAGTCTCGCAGGGGTGCAGTATTTT | NA | TRBV6-5 | NA | TRBJ2-3
CASSKEVRGKNTEAFF | TGTGCCAGCAGCAAAGAGGTCAGGGGGAAGAACACTGAAGCTTTCTTT | NA | TRBV21-1 | NA | TRBJ1-1
CAWRGDSYEQYF | TGTGCCTGGAGGGGCGACTCCTACGAGCAGTACTTC | NA | TRBV30 | NA | TRBJ2-7
CASSLSPLDEQFF | TGTGCCAGCAGTTTAAGCCCCCTCGATGAGCAGTTCTTC | NA | TRBV27 | NA | TRBJ2-1
CAWSVGRGAYGYTF | TGTGCCTGGAGTGTAGGCAGGGGGGCCTATGGCTACACCTTC | TRBD1 | TRBV30 | NA | TRBJ1-2
CSVGGAPDTQYF | TGCAGCGTTGGTGGGGCCCCAGATACGCAGTATTTT | NA | TRBV29-1 | NA | TRBJ2-3
CASSSGTGFFGYTF | TGTGCCAGCAGCTCCGGGACAGGGTTCTTTGGCTACACCTTC | TRBD1 | TRBV5-6 | NA | TRBJ1-2
CASSPSANVNTGELFF | TGTGCCAGCTCACCAAGTGCTAACGTGAACACCGGGGAGCTGTTTTTT | NA | TRBV18 | once | TRBJ2-2
CASSRTGREQYF | TGTGCCAGCAGCCGGACAGGGCGCGAGCAGTACTTC | TRBD1 | TRBV3-1/TRBV3-2 | NA | TRBJ2-7
CASSPDRVDEKLFF | TGTGCCAGCTCTCCCGACAGGGTCGACGAAAAACTGTTTTTT | TRBD1 | TRBV18 | few | TRBJ1-4